These T cell receptor beta chains were read from a single sample in a study of T cell responses to AZD1222 COVID-19 vaccine. Clones were sequenced by immunoSEQ multiplex PCR, and TCRdb holds only the in-frame ones, with some missing. Of some 42,000 clones listed, 75% to 90% were seen once; the top ten hold 15% to 20%. The sequenced sample was peripheral blood, obtained 28 days after the second AZD1222 dose. These receptor sequences come from an adult who received the AZD1222 COVID-19 vaccine. Both conserved end residues are part of each CDR3. A D gene is named only where the DNA matches it firmly.

D,J,V,DNA,CDR3
NA,TRBJ2-1,TRBV9,TGTGCCAGCAGGCCCGGGCCGAGCTCCTACAATGAGCAGTTCTTC,CASRPGPSSYNEQFF
TRBD2,TRBJ2-1,TRBV7-6,TGTGCCAGCAGCTCTACTAGCGTCTCCTACAATGAGCAGTTCTTC,CASSSTSVSYNEQFF
NA,TRBJ1-5,TRBV27,TGTGCCAGCAGTCCCTCCCCAGCGGATTCCCAGCCCCAGCATTTT,CASSPSPADSQPQHF
NA,TRBJ2-1,TRBV11-2,TGTGCCAGCAGCTTAGAACAGACCAATGAGCAGTTCTTC,CASSLEQTNEQFF
NA,TRBJ1-6,TRBV5-1,TGCGCCAGCAGCTTGAGGGCGGGAGATAATTCACCCCTCCACTTT,CASSLRAGDNSPLHF
NA,TRBJ2-6,TRBV27,TGTGCCAGCAGTGGCCAGTCCCCCTCTGGGGCCAACGTCCTGACTTTC,CASSGQSPSGANVLTF
NA,TRBJ2-2,TRBV9,TGTGCCAGCAGCGTATCAGCTCAGCCTCTCCTCCAGGACGGGGAGCTGTTTTTT,CASSVSAQPLLQDGELFF
NA,TRBJ1-1,TRBV3-1/TRBV3-2,TGTGCCAGCAGTCCGACCCATGGTGGTAACACTGAAGCTTTCTTT,CASSPTHGGNTEAFF
NA,TRBJ2-7,TRBV10-1,TGCGCCAGCAGTGAGTCGCGGGGTTACGAGCAGTACTTC,CASSESRGYEQYF
NA,TRBJ2-6,TRBV28,TGTGCCAGCAGCAACGGGGGCACTGGGGCCAACGTCCTGACTTTC,CASSNGGTGANVLTF
TRBD1,TRBJ2-2,TRBV5-1,TGCGCCAGTACAGGGGGCTCCAACACCGGGGAGCTGTTTTTT,CASTGGSNTGELFF
TRBD2,TRBJ2-3,TRBV5-1,TGCGCCAGCAGCTTGTCGCGGGGGACGGGGAGGACAGATACGCAGTATTTT,CASSLSRGTGRTDTQYF
TRBD1,TRBJ1-2,TRBV15,TGTGCCACCAGCAGAGAAGAGACAGGGGGCAGTGGCTACACCTTC,CATSREETGGSGYTF
NA,TRBJ1-1,TRBV6-5,TGTGCCAGCAGTTACTCGACCCCCGGGGGCACTGAAGCTTTCTTT,CASSYSTPGGTEAFF
NA,TRBJ2-2,TRBV6-5,TGTGCCAGCAGTTATCTAGGGAGAGGGCCCGGGGAGCTGTTTTTT,CASSYLGRGPGELFF
NA,TRBJ1-1,TRBV27,TGTGCCAGCAGTCACATGTGGGACACTGAAGCTTTCTTT,CASSHMWDTEAFF